This paragraph reports one T cell receptor (beta chain). TCR beta CDR3 regions were amplified from RNA transcripts. Carried out on the TCR CDR3, a first-round RT-PCR used the HTBI primer set. TCRdb re-called the multiplex PCR reads with MiXCR, one entry per CDR3 protein. This sample has 300,000 to 450,000 distinct CDR3 sequences; about 14% occur once, and the top ten carry 11%. The source of the sample is a study of T cells in Graves' hyperthyroidism and ophthalmopathy. The germline V and J ends were trimmed by 3 bases and 4 bases, with 18 bases remaining between them. CDR1 and CDR2 (germline): MNHEY, SMNVEV (reference sequence). This CDR3 spans 16 amino acids.

Sequenced sample: blood. The chain recombines TRBV27 with TRBJ2-5; a weak D match, TRBD2 (5 bases). The TCR comes from a woman aged 55-75 years with Graves' hyperthyroidism. CDR3 amino acids: CASSFRIGRFGETQYF. In nucleotides, the CDR3 is TGTGCCAGCAGTTTCCGGATAGGGAGATTTGGAGAGACCCAGTACTTC.